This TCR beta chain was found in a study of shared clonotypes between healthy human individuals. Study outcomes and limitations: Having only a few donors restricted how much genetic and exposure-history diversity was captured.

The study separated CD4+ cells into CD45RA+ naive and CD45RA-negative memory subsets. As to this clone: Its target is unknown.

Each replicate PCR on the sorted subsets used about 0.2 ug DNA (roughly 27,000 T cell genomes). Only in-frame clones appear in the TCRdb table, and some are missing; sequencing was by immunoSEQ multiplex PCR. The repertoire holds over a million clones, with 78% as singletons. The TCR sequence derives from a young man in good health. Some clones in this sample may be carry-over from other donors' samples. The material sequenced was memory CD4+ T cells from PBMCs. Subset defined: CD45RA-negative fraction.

The CDR3 is CASSGIGRGQETQYF. Here the CDR3 DNA reads TGCGCCAGCAGCGGGATCGGGAGGGGCCAAGAGACCCAGTACTTC. The V gene is TRBV5-1, the J gene TRBJ2-5; 8 bases are shared with TRBD2. Germline lookup yields CDR1 SGHRS and CDR2 YFSETQ. CDR3 length: 15 residues. Trimming removed 4 bases from V and 1 base from J; junction bases left unmatched: 6.